This T cell receptor beta chain was recovered during a study of blood T cells in healthy people across ages (dated by TCRdb to the mid-2010s). In terms of the full investigation: Template switching captured roughly one uniquely barcoded TCR beta cDNA molecule per two T cells in model experiments. The donors were split into four age groups: young (average 16 years), middle-aged (roughly 39), aged (over 55) and long-lived (over 75). To track age-related changes in TCR beta repertoire diversity, the study relied on deep sequencing normalized with unique cDNA molecular identifiers. The study analyzed two additional independent replicas of 1 million unique cDNA reads from the same blood draw for two donors, one aged 18 to 29 and one aged 80 or older. To avoid experimental bias, donors of different ages were spread randomly across the sequencing lanes. What the research found in general, with its limitations: The CMV infection status of donors was not known, potentially confounding age-related changes in expanded clonotypes. There was a strong correlation between observed TCR beta diversity and the percentage of naive T cells measured by flow cytometry. Because profiling used bulk unsorted PBMCs, naive and antigen-experienced compartments could not be compared conclusively. Compared with the aged group, the long-lived group had more naive CD4+ T cells, fewer expanded clones and increased TCR diversity, a pattern suggesting age selection. Estimates of total diversity based on one million sequenced T cells were regarded as lower bounds and as underestimates. Observed TCR beta diversity per million T cells fell roughly linearly with age, and a significant reduction was already apparent by age approximately 40.

The donors were about 40 Caucasian individuals from Russia, aged roughly 6 to 100 years, who were systemically healthy. Each donor gave approximately 9.3 milliliters of peripheral blood, collected into EDTA-treated Vacutainer tubes. Ficoll-Paque density-gradient centrifugation was used to isolate PBMCs, with at least 7 million obtained per sample. Total RNA was extracted from PBMCs with Trizol reagent, with at least 5.5 micrograms obtained per sample. For every donor, flow cytometry on a PBMC aliquot measured the percentage of naive CD45RAhigh/CD27high T cells. This clonotype was picked up a small number of times. Its recognized antigen is unknown. Within one base of it there is no much larger clone, and no base qualities were kept. Receptor amplification or capture employed 5' RACE. TCRdb names Illumina HiSeq 2500 as the instrument used. A second about 7 to 11 cycle PCR used a sample-barcoded 5' primer and a J-beta primer mix. A template-switch 5' adaptor carrying 12 random nucleotides introduced a unique molecular identifier onto each TCR beta cDNA molecule. Each sample yielded at least 2.5 million CDR3-containing paired-end reads. First-strand cDNA synthesis was performed from all RNA using the Mint cDNA synthesis kit, with priming by a TRBC-specific oligonucleotide. Following uracil-DNA glycosylase treatment, all cDNA underwent a first 18-cycle PCR with the universal primers M1SS and BC2_uni_R. As for the authors' bioinformatics: For normalization, 1 million high-quality reads were randomly selected from each sample, with every read carrying a distinct molecular identifier. Reads with shared molecular identifiers were discarded instead of being binned into consensus sequences. MiTCR, set to a Q25 quality threshold and the strictest error-elimination algorithm, was used for CDR3 identification, clonotype clustering and error correction. A nonparametric unseen species model with Euler transformation was used to estimate a lower bound on total TCR beta diversity. TCRdb applied fastp at Q25 and MiXCR to the public reads, then kept only in-frame beta chains. CDR3 protein sequences are deduplicated, and each keeps its most common genes and DNA. The V and J calls were determined by TCRdb, not by the authors. The sample contains some 1.6 million distinct CDR3 sequences, about 32% of them found a single time. The ten largest clones add up to about 10% of the sample.

Material for sequencing was blood. The TCR comes from a woman aged 25 to 39 in good health.

The CDR3 in this case is CASSQDLGSSSYNEQFF. DNA sequence: TGTGCCAGCAGCCAAGATCTGGGTTCGAGCTCCTACAATGAGCAGTTCTTC. This receptor chain uses TRBV3-1 and TRBJ2-1; no confident D gene assignment can be made. Cut back by 0 bases and 0 bases, the V and J ends lie 12 bases apart. Taken from the germline V gene (reference sequence), the CDR1 and CDR2 loops are LGHDT and YNNKEL. Inclusive of the bounding cysteine and phenylalanine, the CDR3 is 17 residues long. Only the CDR3 DNA stays, 51 bases, in frame from base 1.